The sequence of this T cell receptor (beta chain) was determined in a study of blood T cell repertoires in COVID-19. This CDR3 comprises 16 residues. V lost 5 bases and J 2 bases, leaving 16 bases between the germline ends. Germline V gives CDR1 SEHNR, CDR2 FQNEAQ (reference sequence). Data came from immunoSEQ multiplex PCR; TCRdb stores just in-frame clones and leaves some out. Of more than 100,000 clones in the sample, more than 70% were seen once. The J gene is TRBJ2-1, the V gene TRBV7-9, with D maybe TRBD2 (9 bases). Sequenced: peripheral blood. The source is a man aged 55 to 70 with acute or convalescent COVID-19. CDR3 in amino acids: CASSPGGGRAYNEQFF. The DNA of the CDR3 is TGTGCCAGCAGCCCAGGGGGCGGGAGGGCCTACAATGAGCAGTTCTTC.